This T cell receptor (beta chain) was sequenced during a study of technical replicates of blood from a few donors. This clone was recorded a few times. Trimming removed 1 base at V and 0 bases at J, with 7 bases between. The CDR3 consists of 14 residues. CDR1 is SGHAT, CDR2 FQDESV, per germline (reference sequence). This table comes from immunoSEQ multiplex PCR, and its TCRdb copy is limited to in-frame clones, with some not included. The sample has about 63,000 clones, roughly 86% seen once. This TCR came from a human donor in good health. Some clones in this sample may be carry-over from other donors' samples. J is TRBJ2-7 and V is TRBV11-1; D gene ambiguous. Specimen: PBMCs. The CDR3 DNA reads as TGTGCCAGCAGCTTAGTTGCGATCTCCTACGAGCAGTACTTC. Residues: CASSLVAISYEQYF.